The TCR beta chain described here comes from a study of T cells in Graves' hyperthyroidism and ophthalmopathy. The study, taken as a whole, reports: Blood also showed most of the thyroid clonotypes that were expanded above 0.001.

In the case of this clonotype: Its target is unknown.

Patients counted as stable if ophthalmopathy did not develop within 18 months. Patients between 18 and 65 years old had hyperthyroidism, newly diagnosed and lasting under 2 months. Diagnosis rested on symptoms, serum thyroxine and TRAb, thyroid ultrasound, and orbital computed tomography. With 0 bases removed from V and 4 bases from J, the gap between germline ends came to 11 bases. The CDR3 consists of 15 residues. Germline loops: CDR1 SGHRS, CDR2 YFSETQ. From RNA transcripts, TCR beta CDR3 regions were amplified. First-round RT-PCR with HTBI primers amplified the TCR CDR3 region. From the multiplex PCR reads, TCRdb called clonotypes with MiXCR, one entry per CDR3 protein. Of around 540,000 distinct CDR3 sequences listed, about half are singletons.

This receptor was obtained from a woman aged 18-29 years with Graves' hyperthyroidism. Sequencing input: peripheral blood or thyroid tissue (not recorded which). This chain links TRBV5-1 with TRBJ1-3; unclear D gene. The DNA of the CDR3 is TGCGCCAGCAGCTTGGTACCTGGAAACGGAAACACCATATATTTT. Residues: CASSLVPGNGNTIYF.